This T cell receptor (beta chain) originates from a study of blood T cell repertoires in COVID-19. Across the study: Acute and convalescent COVID-19 specimens originated in the United States, Italy and Spain. PBMCs, B-cell-depleted T cells, or T cells were the source of the cDNA or gDNA that made up the material.

Under the authors' procedure: Amplification from reference gene primers served as the basis for estimated nucleated cell counts. Repertoires were generated with immunoSEQ multiplex PCR, while TCRdb's copy carries only in-frame clones and drops some. V, J and clone size derive from that table, while D and trimming were established from the DNA sequence. The table has 120,000 to 150,000 clones, under 85% seen once; the top ten hold 7% to 9%. Germline CDR1 is LNHDA and CDR2 is SQIVND (reference sequence). Trimming cost V 5 bases and J 2 bases; bases outside gene matches: 2. The CDR3 extends over 13 amino acids.

What was sequenced was peripheral blood. This chain joins TRBV19 and TRBJ2-5, with TRBD1 identical over 7 bases. This receptor was taken from a man over 45 with active or convalescent COVID-19. CDR3: CASSGTAQETQYF. DNA of the CDR3: TGTGCCAGTAGTGGGACAGCGCAAGAGACCCAGTACTTC.